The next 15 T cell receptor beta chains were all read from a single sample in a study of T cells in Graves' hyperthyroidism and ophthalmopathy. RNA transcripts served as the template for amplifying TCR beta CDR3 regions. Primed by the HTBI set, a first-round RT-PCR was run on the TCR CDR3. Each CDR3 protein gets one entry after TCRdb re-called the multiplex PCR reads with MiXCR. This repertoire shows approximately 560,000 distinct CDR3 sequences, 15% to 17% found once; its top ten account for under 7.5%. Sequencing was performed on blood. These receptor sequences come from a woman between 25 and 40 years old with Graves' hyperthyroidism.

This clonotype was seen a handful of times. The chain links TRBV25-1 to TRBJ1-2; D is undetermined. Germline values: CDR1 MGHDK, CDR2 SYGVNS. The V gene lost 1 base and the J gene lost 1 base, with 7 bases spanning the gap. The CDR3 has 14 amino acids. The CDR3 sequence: CASSESDNNYGYTF. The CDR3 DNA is TGTGCCAGCAGTGAATCAGATAATAACTATGGCTACACCTTC.

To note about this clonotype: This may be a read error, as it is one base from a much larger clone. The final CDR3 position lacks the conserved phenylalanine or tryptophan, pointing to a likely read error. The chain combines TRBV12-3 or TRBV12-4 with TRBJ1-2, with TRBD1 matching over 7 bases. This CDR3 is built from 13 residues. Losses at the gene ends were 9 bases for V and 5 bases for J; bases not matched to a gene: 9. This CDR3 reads CASRGRRVYGYTL. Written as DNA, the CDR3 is TGTGCCAGTAGGGGGCGCAGGGTTTATGGCTACACCCTC.

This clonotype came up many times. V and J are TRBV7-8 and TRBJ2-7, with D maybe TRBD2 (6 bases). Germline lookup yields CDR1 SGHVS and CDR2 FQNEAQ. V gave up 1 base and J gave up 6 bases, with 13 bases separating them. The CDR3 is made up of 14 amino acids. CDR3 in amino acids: CASSLVEGMGEQYF. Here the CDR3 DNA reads TGTGCCAGCAGCTTAGTGGAGGGGATGGGCGAGCAGTACTTC.

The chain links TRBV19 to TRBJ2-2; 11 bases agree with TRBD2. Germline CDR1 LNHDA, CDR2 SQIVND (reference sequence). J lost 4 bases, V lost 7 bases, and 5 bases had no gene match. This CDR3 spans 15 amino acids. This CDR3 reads CASIRTSGFTGELFF. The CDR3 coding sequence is TGTGCCAGTATAAGGACTAGCGGGTTCACCGGGGAGCTGTTTTTT.

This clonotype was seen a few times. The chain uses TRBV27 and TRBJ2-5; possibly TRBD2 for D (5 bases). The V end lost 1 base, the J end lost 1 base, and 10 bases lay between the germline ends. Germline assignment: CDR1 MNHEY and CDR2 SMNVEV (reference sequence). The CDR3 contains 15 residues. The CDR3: CASSLFFGIQETQYF. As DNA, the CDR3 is TGTGCCAGCAGTTTATTCTTCGGGATCCAAGAGACCCAGTACTTC.

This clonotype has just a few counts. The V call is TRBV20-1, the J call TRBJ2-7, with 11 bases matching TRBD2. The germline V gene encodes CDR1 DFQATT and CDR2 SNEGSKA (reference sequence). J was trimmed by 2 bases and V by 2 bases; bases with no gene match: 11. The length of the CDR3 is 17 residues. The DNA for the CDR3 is TGCAGTGCTAGATCGGCTAGCGGGAGGCAATCTCCCTACGAGCAGTACTTC. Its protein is CSARSASGRQSPYEQYF.

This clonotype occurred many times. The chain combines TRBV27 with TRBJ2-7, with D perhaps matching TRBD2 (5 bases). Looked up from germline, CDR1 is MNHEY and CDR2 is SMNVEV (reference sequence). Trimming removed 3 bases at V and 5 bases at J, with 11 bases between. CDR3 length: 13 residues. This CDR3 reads CASSFASTHEQYF. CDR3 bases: TGTGCCAGCAGTTTTGCTAGCACCCACGAGCAGTACTTC.

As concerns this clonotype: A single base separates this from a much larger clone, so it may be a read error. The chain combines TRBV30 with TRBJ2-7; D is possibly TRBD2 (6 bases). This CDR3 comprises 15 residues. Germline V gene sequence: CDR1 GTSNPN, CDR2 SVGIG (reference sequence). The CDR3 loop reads CAWGVQRLGEYEQYF. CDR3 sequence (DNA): TGTGCCTGGGGTGTACAGAGACTAGGGGAATACGAGCAGTACTTC.

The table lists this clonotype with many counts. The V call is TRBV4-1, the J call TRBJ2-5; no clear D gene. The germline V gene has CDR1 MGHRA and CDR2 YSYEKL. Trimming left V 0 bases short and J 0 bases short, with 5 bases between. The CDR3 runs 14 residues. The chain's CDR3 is CASSQEWYQETQYF. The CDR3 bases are TGCGCCAGCAGCCAAGAGTGGTACCAAGAGACCCAGTACTTC.

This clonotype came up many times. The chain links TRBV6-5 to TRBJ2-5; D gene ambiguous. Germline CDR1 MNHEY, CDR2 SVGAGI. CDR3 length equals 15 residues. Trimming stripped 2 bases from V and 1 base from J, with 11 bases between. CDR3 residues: CASSYQRGSQETQYF. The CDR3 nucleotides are TGTGCCAGCAGTTACCAACGAGGTAGCCAAGAGACCCAGTACTTC.

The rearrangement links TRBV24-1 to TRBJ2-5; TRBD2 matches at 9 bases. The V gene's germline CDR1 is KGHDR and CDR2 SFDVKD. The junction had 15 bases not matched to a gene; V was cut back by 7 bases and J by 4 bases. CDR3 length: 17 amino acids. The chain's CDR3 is CATSTNRGAGGGETQYF. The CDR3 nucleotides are TGTGCCACCAGCACGAACCGGGGGGCGGGAGGGGGAGAGACCCAGTACTTC.

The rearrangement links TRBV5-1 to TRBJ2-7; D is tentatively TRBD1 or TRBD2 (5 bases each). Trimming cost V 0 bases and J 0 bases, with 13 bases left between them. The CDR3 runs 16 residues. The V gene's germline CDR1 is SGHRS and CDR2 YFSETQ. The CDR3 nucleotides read TGCGCCAGCAGCTTGGGGGGAGACAGACTCTCCTACGAGCAGTACTTC. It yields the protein CASSLGGDRLSYEQYF.

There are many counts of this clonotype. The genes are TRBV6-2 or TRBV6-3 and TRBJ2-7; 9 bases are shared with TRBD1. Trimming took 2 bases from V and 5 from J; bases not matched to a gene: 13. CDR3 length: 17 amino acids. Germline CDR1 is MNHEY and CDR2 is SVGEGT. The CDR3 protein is CASSYNRGTGSMDEQYF. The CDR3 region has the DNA TGTGCCAGCAGTTACAACCGGGGGACAGGGTCAATGGACGAGCAGTACTTC.

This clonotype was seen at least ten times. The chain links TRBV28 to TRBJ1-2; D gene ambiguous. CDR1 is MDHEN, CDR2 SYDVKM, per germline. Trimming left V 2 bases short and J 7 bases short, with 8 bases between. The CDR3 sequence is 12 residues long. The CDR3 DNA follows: TGTGCCAGCAGTTTACGGGGAGGTGGCTACACCTTC. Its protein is CASSLRGGGYTF.

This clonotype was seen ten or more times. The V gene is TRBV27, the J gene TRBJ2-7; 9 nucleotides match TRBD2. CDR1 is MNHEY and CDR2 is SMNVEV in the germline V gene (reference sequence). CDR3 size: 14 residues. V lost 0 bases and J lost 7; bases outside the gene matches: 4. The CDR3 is CASSLSAGGGEQYF. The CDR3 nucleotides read TGTGCCAGCAGTTTATCTGCGGGAGGGGGGGAGCAGTACTTC.